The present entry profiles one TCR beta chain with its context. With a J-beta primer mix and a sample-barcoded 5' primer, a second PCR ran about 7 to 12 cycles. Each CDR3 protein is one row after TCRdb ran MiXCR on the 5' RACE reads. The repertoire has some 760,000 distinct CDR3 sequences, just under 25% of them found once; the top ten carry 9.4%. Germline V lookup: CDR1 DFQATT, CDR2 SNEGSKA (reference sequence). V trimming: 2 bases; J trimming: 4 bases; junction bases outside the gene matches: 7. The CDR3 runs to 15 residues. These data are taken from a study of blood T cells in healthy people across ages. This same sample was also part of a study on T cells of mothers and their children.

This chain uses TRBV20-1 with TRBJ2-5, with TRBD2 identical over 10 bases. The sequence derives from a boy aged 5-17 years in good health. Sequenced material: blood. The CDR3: CSARSLSGGRETQYF. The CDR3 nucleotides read TGCAGTGCTAGATCACTTAGCGGGGGGAGAGAGACCCAGTACTTC.